Each of the 15 T cell receptor beta chains below was sequenced from the same sample in a study of CD8 T cells in ankylosing spondylitis. Whole-study findings and limits: For ankylosing spondylitis blood, a TCR beta motif of 7 to 9 highly homologous variants appeared characteristic.

For these receptors, no antigen is known. MiXCR, run by TCRdb on the 5' RACE reads, gives a single entry per CDR3 protein. The sample lists around 490,000 distinct CDR3 sequences, less than 6% occurring once. Sequenced sample: blood, either unsorted or a sorted T cell fraction (not recorded which). The receptor source for this set is a male donor with ankylosing spondylitis.

This sequence joins TRBV20-1 and TRBJ1-2; 7 nucleotides agree with TRBD1. The CDR3 sequence is 15 residues long. Per the germline V gene, CDR1 is DFQATT and CDR2 is SNEGSKA (reference sequence). Trimming cost V 1 base and J 2 bases; bases outside gene matches: 7. The CDR3 loop reads CSARAQGDGNYGYTF. The CDR3 DNA reads TGCAGTGCTAGAGCGCAGGGGGACGGGAACTATGGCTACACCTTC.

The table lists this clonotype with many counts. CDR3 bases: TGCAGTGCTAAACTAGCGGTGTACGAGCAGTACTTC. Its translation is CSAKLAVYEQYF. The rearrangement links TRBV20-1 to TRBJ2-7, with 8 bases fitting TRBD2. The CDR3 sequence is 12 residues long. With V trimmed by 4 bases and J by 4 bases, 3 bases remained unmatched. CDR1 and CDR2 from the germline V gene are DFQATT and SNEGSKA (reference sequence).

This clonotype was counted many times. V is TRBV20-1 and J is TRBJ1-6, with 7 bases aligning to TRBD1. The germline V gene encodes CDR1 DFQATT and CDR2 SNEGSKA (reference sequence). V gave up 6 bases and J gave up 2 bases; unmatched junction bases: 7. CDR3 length equals 15 residues. CDR3: CSAIGGTAYNSPLHF. The CDR3 DNA sequence: TGCAGTGCCATTGGTGGGACAGCCTATAATTCACCCCTCCACTTT.

This clonotype was detected ten times or more. The chain is built from TRBV10-3 and TRBJ1-1, with unresolved D. V shed 3 bases and J shed 5 bases, with 7 bases lying between them. This CDR3 has 12 residues. Germline lookup yields CDR1 ENHRY and CDR2 SYGVKD. CDR3 sequence (DNA): TGTGCCATCAGTGATTGGGGAACTGAAGCTTTCTTT. This encodes CAISDWGTEAFF.

This clonotype was counted many times. V usage is TRBV20-1 and J usage is TRBJ1-5; TRBD1 might be the D (5 bases). CDR1 and CDR2 from the germline V gene are DFQATT and SNEGSKA (reference sequence). The CDR3 runs 14 residues. V was clipped by 5 bases and J by 0 bases, with 11 bases between them. For the CDR3, the DNA is TGCAGTGCTGGGACGGCACATAGCAATCAGCCCCAGCATTTT. Protein: CSAGTAHSNQPQHF.

This clonotype was counted at least ten times. The chain joins TRBV5-1 to TRBJ2-3; D is undetermined. The CDR3 has 14 amino acids. Germline lookup yields CDR1 SGHRS and CDR2 YFSETQ. V was shortened by 1 base and J by 3 bases, with 9 bases between the two germline ends. The CDR3 DNA is TGCGCCAGCAGCTTGCGAACCAGAACAGATACGCAGTATTTT. It codes for CASSLRTRTDTQYF.

This clonotype was seen once. The chain has TRBV20-1 and TRBJ1-5, with 9 positions matching TRBD1. Germline CDR1 DFQATT, CDR2 SNEGSKA (reference sequence). The CDR3 contains 15 residues. CDR3 sequence reads: CCVWDRAGRNQPQHF. The DNA for the CDR3 is TGCTGCGTCTGGGACAGGGCTGGGCGCAATCAGCCCCAGCATTTT.

This clonotype has at least ten counts. J is TRBJ1-6 and V is TRBV4-1, with a possible D match to TRBD1 (5 bases). The CDR3 runs to 17 residues. With 1 base removed from V and 8 bases from J, the gap between germline ends came to 18 bases. In germline, CDR1 is MGHRA, CDR2 YSYEKL. The CDR3 bases are TGCGCCAGCAGCCAAGGGGAAGAGCAGGGTGAGGATTCACCCCTCCACTTT. The encoded protein is CASSQGEEQGEDSPLHF.

This clonotype was counted many times. The genes are TRBV20-1 and TRBJ2-3; D is uncertain. The ends were cut back, 7 bases at V and 1 base at J, with 12 bases in the middle. Germline assignment: CDR1 DFQATT and CDR2 SNEGSKA (reference sequence). This CDR3 has 13 residues. CDR3 in amino acids: CSGQDYGTDTQYF. For the CDR3, the DNA is TGCAGTGGCCAGGATTACGGCACAGATACGCAGTATTTT.

This clonotype was picked up many times. This sequence joins TRBV20-1 and TRBJ1-1; the D is unclear. Germline V gene sequence: CDR1 DFQATT, CDR2 SNEGSKA (reference sequence). This CDR3 is 12 amino acids long. V was cut by 3 bases and J by 5 bases, with 10 bases left in between. CDR3 sequence (DNA): TGCAGTGCTAGTCATGGGGTAACTGAAGCTTTCTTT. It translates to CSASHGVTEAFF.

This clonotype has at least ten counts. The chain is built from TRBV29-1 and TRBJ1-1; D gene unclear. This CDR3 contains 12 residues. V was clipped by 8 bases and J by 4 bases, with 14 bases between them. Looked up from germline, CDR1 is SQVTM and CDR2 is ANQGSEA. In DNA, the CDR3 is TGCAGCCCTTCGGCGGACCTCACTGAAGCTTTCTTT. Amino acid sequence: CSPSADLTEAFF.

The rearrangement uses TRBV5-6 and TRBJ2-3, with 11 bases identical to TRBD2. V lost 2 bases, J lost 1 base, and 6 bases stayed unmatched. The V gene's germline CDR1 is SGHDT and CDR2 YYEEEE. The CDR3 consists of 17 residues. CDR3 residues: CASSFLAGGRRTDTQYF. In nucleotides, the CDR3 is TGTGCCAGCAGCTTCCTAGCGGGGGGCCGTCGCACAGATACGCAGTATTTT.

This clonotype was picked up many times. This rearrangement joins TRBV7-2 to TRBJ2-3; 10 bases are a match to TRBD2. The CDR3 totals 16 residues. Per germline, CDR1 SGHTA and CDR2 FQGNSA. V shed 2 bases and J 4 bases; nucleotides not matched to a gene: 6. In DNA form, the CDR3 reads TGTGCCAGCAGCTTACAAGCGGGGGGGCGGGCAGATACGCAGTATTTT. Translated, it gives CASSLQAGGRADTQYF.

This clonotype was observed many times. This chain connects TRBV29-1 to TRBJ1-1; D is perhaps TRBD1 (6 bases). Per germline, CDR1 SQVTM and CDR2 ANQGSEA. The CDR3 covers 14 residues. Trimming cost V 3 bases and J 6 bases, with 17 bases left between them. For the CDR3, the DNA is TGCAGCGTTGACTTAGGGGGGCCCCCATCTGAAGCTTTCTTT. Protein product: CSVDLGGPPSEAFF. The full variable domain, in which reference TRBV29-1 and TRBJ1-1 provide the parts outside the CDR3, is SAVISQKPSRDICQRGTSLTIQCQVDSQVTMMFWYRQQPGQSLTLIATANQGSEATYESGFVIDKFPISRPNLTFSTLTVSNMSPEDSSIYLCSVDLGGPPSEAFFGQGTRLTVV.

This clonotype was counted at least ten times. The CDR3 loop is CASSRGGEGSTEAFF. CDR3 sequence (DNA): TGCGCCAGCAGCCGCGGCGGGGAGGGGAGCACTGAAGCTTTCTTT. V gene TRBV5-1 combines with J gene TRBJ1-1, with D possibly matching TRBD1 (5 bases). The CDR3 contains 15 residues. The V end was cut by 4 bases, the J end by 4 bases, with 17 bases between. In germline, CDR1 is SGHRS, CDR2 YFSETQ.